This T cell receptor (beta chain) was sequenced for a study of blood T cells in healthy people across ages. Whole-study findings and limits: There were more naive CD4+ cells and higher diversity in long-lived donors than in aged donors.

Primed by a sample-barcoded 5' primer and a J-beta primer mix, a second PCR proceeded for roughly 7 to 12 cycles. The authors tagged each cDNA molecule using a template-switch adaptor with 12 random nucleotides. TCRdb analysed the 5' RACE reads with MiXCR anew, one entry per CDR3 protein. The table includes more than 900,000 distinct CDR3 sequences, approximately 25% detected once. Germline assignment: CDR1 SEHNR and CDR2 FQNEAQ (reference sequence). There are 18 residues in the CDR3. V lost 7 bases to trimming and J lost 7 bases; unmatched junction nucleotides: 17. For this clonotype: Its antigen is undetermined.

These data were also reused for a study on T cells of mothers and their children. From that report: Across the analysis, no persistent microchimeric T cell clones were detected.

The sequenced material came from blood. J is TRBJ2-1 and V is TRBV7-9, with 12 positions matching TRBD2. The TCR sequence derives from a girl aged 2 to 9 in good health. CDR3 sequence reads: CASIPRKASGGDWNEQFF. The CDR3 DNA sequence: TGTGCCAGCATCCCCCGGAAGGCTAGCGGGGGGGATTGGAATGAGCAGTTCTTC.